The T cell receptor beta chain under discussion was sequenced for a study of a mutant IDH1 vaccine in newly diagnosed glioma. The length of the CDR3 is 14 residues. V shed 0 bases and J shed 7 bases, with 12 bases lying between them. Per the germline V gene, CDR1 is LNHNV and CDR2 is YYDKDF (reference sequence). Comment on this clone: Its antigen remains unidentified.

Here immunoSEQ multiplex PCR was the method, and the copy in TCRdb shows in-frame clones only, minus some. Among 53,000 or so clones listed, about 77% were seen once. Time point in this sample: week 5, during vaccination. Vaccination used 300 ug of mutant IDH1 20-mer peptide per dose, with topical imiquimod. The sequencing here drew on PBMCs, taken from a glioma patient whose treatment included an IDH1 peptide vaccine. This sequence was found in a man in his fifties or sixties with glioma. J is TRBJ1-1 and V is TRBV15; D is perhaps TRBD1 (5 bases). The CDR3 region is CATSRERRGGEAFF. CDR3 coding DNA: TGTGCCACCAGCAGAGAAAGGCGTGGGGGTGAAGCTTTCTTT.